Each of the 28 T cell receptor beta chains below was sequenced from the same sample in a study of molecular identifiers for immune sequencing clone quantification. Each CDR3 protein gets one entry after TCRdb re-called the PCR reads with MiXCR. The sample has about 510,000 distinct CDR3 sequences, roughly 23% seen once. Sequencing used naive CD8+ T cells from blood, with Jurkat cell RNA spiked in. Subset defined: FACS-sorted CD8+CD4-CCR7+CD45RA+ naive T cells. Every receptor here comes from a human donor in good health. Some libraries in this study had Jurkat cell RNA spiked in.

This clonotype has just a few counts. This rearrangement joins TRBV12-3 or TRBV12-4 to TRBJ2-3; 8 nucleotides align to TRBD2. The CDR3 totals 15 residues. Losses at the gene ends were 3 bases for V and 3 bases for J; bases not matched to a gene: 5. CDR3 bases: TGTGCCAGCAGTTTTTTCGGGGGGGGGACAGATACGCAGTATTTT. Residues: CASSFFGGGTDTQYF.

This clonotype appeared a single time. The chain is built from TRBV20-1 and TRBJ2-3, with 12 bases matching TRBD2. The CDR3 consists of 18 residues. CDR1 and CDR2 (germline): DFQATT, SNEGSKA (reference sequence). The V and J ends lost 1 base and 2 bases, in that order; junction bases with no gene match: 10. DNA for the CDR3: TGCAGTGCTAGAGCCTACCCTAGCGGGGGGGAATTCACAGATACGCAGTATTTT. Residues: CSARAYPSGGEFTDTQYF.

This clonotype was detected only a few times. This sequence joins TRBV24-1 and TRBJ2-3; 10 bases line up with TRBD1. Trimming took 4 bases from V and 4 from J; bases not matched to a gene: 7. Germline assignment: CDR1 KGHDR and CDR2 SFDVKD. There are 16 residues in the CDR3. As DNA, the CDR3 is TGTGCCACCAGTGAGCGGACAGGGGGATACTCAGATACGCAGTATTTT. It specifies CATSERTGGYSDTQYF.

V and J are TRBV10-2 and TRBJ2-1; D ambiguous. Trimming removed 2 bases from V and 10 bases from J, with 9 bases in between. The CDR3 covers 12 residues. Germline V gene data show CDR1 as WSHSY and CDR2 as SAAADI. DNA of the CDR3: TGCGCCAGCAGTGAGACTCGCGTCGAGCAGTTCTTC. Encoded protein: CASSETRVEQFF.

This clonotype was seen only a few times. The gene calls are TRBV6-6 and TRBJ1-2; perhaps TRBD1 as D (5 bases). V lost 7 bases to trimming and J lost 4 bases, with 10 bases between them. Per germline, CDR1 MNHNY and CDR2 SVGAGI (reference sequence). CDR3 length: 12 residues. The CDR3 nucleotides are TGTGCCAGCACGGGACTGATCTATGGCTACACCTTC. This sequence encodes CASTGLIYGYTF.

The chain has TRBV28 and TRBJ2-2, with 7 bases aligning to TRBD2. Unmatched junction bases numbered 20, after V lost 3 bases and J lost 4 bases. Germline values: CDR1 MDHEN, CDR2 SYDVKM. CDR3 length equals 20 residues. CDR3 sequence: CASSFFYLSGTKDVTGELFF. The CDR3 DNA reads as TGTGCCAGCAGTTTCTTCTACCTGTCCGGGACTAAAGATGTCACCGGGGAGCTGTTTTTT.

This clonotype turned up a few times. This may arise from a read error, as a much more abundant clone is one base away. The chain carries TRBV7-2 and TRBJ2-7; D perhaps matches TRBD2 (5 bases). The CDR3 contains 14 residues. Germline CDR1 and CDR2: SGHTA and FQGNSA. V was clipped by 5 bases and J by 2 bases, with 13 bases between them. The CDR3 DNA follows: TGTGCCAGCAGCCCGGAACTAGGGACCTACGAGCAGTACTTC. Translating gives CASSPELGTYEQYF.

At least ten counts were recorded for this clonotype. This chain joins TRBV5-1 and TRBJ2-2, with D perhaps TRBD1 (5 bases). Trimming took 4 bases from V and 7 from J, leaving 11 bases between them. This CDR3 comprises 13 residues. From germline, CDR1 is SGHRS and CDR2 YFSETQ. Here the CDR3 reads CASSDDRSGELFF. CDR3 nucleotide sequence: TGCGCCAGCAGCGACGACAGAAGCGGGGAGCTGTTTTTT.

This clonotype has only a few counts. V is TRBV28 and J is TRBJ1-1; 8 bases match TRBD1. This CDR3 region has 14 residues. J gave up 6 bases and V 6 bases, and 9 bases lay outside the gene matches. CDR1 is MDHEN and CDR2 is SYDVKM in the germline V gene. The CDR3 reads CASRLDRGSPEAFF. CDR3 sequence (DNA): TGTGCCAGCAGACTCGACAGGGGTTCCCCTGAAGCTTTCTTT.

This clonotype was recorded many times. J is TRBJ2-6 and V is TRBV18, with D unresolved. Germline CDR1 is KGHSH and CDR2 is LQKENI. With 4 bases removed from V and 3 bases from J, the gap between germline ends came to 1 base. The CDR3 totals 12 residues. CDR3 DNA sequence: TGTGCCAGCTCACTTGGGGCCAACGTCCTGACTTTC. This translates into CASSLGANVLTF.

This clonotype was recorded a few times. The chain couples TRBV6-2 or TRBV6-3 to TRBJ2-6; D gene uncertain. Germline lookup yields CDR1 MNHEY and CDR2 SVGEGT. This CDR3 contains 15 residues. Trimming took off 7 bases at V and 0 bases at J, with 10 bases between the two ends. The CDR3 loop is CASKKGRSGANVLTF. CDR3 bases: TGTGCCAGCAAAAAGGGCCGCTCTGGGGCCAACGTCCTGACTTTC.

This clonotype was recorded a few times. CDR3 loop: CASSQISLTGTANQPQHF. The CDR3 DNA sequence: TGCGCCAGCAGCCAAATTTCCCTAACGGGGACCGCGAATCAGCCCCAGCATTTT. The chain is built from TRBV4-1 and TRBJ1-5, with D perhaps matching TRBD1 (5 bases). V lost 2 bases and J lost 4, with 21 bases in between. Germline-derived CDR1 and CDR2 are MGHRA and YSYEKL. The CDR3 extends over 18 amino acids.

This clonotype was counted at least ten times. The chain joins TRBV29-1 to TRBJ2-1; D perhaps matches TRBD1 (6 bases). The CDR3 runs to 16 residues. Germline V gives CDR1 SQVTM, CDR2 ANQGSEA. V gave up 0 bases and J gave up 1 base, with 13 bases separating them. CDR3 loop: CSVEDAGQISYNEQFF. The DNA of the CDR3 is TGCAGCGTTGAAGATGCCGGACAGATATCCTACAATGAGCAGTTCTTC.

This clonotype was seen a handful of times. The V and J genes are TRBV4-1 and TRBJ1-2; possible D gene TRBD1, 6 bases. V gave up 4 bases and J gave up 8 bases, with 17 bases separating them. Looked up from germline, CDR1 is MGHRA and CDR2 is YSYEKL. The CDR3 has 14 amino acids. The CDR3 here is CASSPATGLGGYTF. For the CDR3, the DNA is TGCGCCAGCAGCCCCGCGACAGGTCTTGGGGGCTACACCTTC.

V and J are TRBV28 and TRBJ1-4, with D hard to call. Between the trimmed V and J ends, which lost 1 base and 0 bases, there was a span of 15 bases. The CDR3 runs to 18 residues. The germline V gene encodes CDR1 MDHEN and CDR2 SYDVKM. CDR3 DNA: TGTGCCAGCAGTTTATCGGGGATCTGGGGTGCAACTAATGAAAAACTGTTTTTT. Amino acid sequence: CASSLSGIWGATNEKLFF. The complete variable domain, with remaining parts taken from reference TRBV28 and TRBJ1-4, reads DVKVTQSSRYLVKRTGEKVFLECVQDMDHENMFWYRQDPGLGLRLIYFSYDVKMKEKGDIPEGYSVSREKKERFSLILESASTNQTSMYLCASSLSGIWGATNEKLFFGSGTQLSVL.

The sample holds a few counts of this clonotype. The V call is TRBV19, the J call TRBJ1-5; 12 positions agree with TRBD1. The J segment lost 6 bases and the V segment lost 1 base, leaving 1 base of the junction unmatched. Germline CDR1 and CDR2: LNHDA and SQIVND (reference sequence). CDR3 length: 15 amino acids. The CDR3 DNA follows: TGTGCCAGTAGTATAGGGGACAGGGGGCTTCAGCCCCAGCATTTT. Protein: CASSIGDRGLQPQHF.

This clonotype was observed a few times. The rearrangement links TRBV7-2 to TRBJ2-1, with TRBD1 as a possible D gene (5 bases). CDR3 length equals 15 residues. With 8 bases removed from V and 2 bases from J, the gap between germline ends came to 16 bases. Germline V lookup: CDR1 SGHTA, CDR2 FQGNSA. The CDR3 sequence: CASHPSGIPYNEQFF. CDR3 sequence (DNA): TGTGCCAGCCATCCCTCAGGGATCCCCTACAATGAGCAGTTCTTC.

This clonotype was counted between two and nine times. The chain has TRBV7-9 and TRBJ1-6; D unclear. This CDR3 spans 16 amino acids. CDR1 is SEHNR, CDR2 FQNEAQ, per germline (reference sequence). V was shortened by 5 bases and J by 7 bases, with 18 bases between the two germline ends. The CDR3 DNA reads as TGTGCCAGCAGCGAGACCGGTCCAAAAGTCAATTCACCCCTCCACTTT. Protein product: CASSETGPKVNSPLHF.

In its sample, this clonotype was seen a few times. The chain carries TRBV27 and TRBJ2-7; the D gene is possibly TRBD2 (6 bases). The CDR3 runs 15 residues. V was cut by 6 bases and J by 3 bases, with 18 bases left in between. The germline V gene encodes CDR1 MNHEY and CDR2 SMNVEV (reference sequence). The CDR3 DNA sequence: TGTGCCAGCAGGAGAGTCCAGGGCGGGAACTACGAGCAGTACTTC. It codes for CASRRVQGGNYEQYF.

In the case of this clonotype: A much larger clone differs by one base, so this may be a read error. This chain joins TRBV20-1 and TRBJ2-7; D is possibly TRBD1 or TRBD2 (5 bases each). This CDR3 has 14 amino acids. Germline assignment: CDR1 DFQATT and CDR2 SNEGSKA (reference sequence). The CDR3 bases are TGCAGTGCTGAAACCGGGACGAGCTCCTACGGGCAGTACTTC. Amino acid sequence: CSAETGTSSYGQYF.

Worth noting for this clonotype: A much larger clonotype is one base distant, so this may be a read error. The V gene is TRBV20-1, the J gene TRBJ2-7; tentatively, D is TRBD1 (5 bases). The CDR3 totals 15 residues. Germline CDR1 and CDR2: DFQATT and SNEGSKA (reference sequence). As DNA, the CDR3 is TGCAGTGCTAGGCCCCTTCGTGGGGCATCCTACGGGCAGTACTTC. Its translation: CSARPLRGASYGQYF.

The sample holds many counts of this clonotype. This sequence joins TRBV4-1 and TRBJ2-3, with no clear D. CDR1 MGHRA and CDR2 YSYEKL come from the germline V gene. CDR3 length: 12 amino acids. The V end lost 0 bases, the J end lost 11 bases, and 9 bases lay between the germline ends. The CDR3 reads CASSQEARMQYF. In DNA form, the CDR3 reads TGCGCCAGCAGCCAAGAGGCCAGGATGCAGTATTTT.

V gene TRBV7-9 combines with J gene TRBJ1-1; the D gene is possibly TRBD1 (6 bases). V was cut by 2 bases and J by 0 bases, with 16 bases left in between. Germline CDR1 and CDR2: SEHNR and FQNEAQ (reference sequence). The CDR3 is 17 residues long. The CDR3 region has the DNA TGTGCCAGCAGCTTATCCGGGGGCAGCCCAATGAACACTGAAGCTTTCTTT. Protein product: CASSLSGGSPMNTEAFF.

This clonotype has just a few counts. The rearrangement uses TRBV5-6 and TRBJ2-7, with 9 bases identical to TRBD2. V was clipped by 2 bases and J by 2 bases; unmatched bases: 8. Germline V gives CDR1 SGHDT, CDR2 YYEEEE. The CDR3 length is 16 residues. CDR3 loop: CASSLNPGLAAYEQYF. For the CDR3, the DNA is TGTGCCAGCAGCTTAAATCCGGGACTAGCCGCCTACGAGCAGTACTTC. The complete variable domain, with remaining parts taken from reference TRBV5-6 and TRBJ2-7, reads DAGVTQSPTHLIKTRGQQVTLRCSPKSGHDTVSWYQQALGQGPQFIFQYYEEEERQRGNFPDRFSGHQFPNYSSELNVNALLLGDSALYLCASSLNPGLAAYEQYFGPGTRLTVT.

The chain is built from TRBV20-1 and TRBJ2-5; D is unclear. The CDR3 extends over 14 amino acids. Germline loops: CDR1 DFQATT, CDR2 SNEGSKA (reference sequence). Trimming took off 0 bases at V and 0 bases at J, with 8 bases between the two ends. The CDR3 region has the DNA TGCAGTGCTAGAGATCGCACGTACCAAGAGACCCAGTACTTC. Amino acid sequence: CSARDRTYQETQYF.

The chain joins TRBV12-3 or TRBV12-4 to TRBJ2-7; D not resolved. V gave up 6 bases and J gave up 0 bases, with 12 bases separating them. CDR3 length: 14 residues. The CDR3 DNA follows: TGTGCCAGCAGACTCAAGGGAAGCTCCTACGAGCAGTACTTC. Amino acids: CASRLKGSSYEQYF.

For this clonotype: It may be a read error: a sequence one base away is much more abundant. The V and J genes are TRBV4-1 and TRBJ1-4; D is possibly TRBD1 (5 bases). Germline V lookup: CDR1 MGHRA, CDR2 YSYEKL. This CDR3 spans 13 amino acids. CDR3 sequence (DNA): TGCGCCAGCAGCCTGGGACTCAATGAAAAACAGTTTTTT. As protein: CASSLGLNEKQFF.

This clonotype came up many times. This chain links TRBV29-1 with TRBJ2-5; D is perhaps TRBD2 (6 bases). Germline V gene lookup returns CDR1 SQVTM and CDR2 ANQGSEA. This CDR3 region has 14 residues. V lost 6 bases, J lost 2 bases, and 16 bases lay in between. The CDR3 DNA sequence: TGCAGCGTAGGATCAATAGCGGAACAAGAGACCCAGTACTTC. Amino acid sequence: CSVGSIAEQETQYF.